What follows is one T cell receptor (beta chain) and its context. Its antigen is unknown. The sample is drawn from a study of PD-L1 blockade in urothelial cancer. Germline CDR1 LNHNV, CDR2 YYDKDF (reference sequence). This CDR3 region has 12 residues. V lost 5 bases and J lost 2, with 6 bases in between. Only in-frame clones appear in the TCRdb table, and some are missing; sequencing was by immunoSEQ multiplex PCR. The sample lists 35,000 to 55,000 clones; around 82% were seen once. The diagnosis in patients was locally advanced or metastatic urothelial carcinoma. Between 1 and 8 samples per patient were obtained, pretreatment and on-treatment. Study-level results: Durable benefit was linked to greater 3-week expansion of tumor-associated blood clones.

This sequence originates from a man in his 70s with urothelial cancer. The sample in question was PBMCs, obtained around atezolizumab (anti-PD-L1) treatment. This chain connects TRBV15 to TRBJ1-2; D may be TRBD1 (5 bases). This CDR3 is CATSQGNYGYTF. DNA for the CDR3: TGTGCCACCAGCCAGGGCAACTATGGCTACACCTTC.